This T cell receptor beta chain originates from a study of regulatory T cells in long-lasting Graves disease. The sample's time point: newly diagnosed GD, antithyroid drugs for less than 3 months. PBMCs provided the RNA from which the TCR library was made. Arm-PCR of CDR3 regions and iRepertoire HTBI primers were used to build TCR beta libraries. TCRdb called the multiplex PCR reads again in MiXCR, with one record for every CDR3 protein. The top ten clones hold more than 30% of a sample with 300,000 to 400,000 distinct CDR3 sequences, 18% of them seen once. This clonotype was found many times. The sequences come from peripheral blood mononuclear cells (PBMCs), collected at new diagnosis, from a patient treated with antithyroid drugs. The clonotype comes from a female donor with Graves disease.

The CDR3 DNA reads TGTGCCAGCAGCATCTCCGGGACAGGGGGCGCGGGGCAGTACTTC. The encoded protein is CASSISGTGGAGQYF. The rearrangement links TRBV9 to TRBJ2-7, with 12 positions matching TRBD1. This CDR3 is 15 amino acids long. The V segment lost 4 bases and the J segment 9 bases; nucleotides outside the gene matches: 11. Per the germline V gene, CDR1 is SGDLS and CDR2 is YYNGEE.